A single sample gave rise to the 30 T cell receptor beta chains below, sequenced in a study of blood T cell repertoires in COVID-19. Here immunoSEQ multiplex PCR was the method, and the copy in TCRdb shows in-frame clones only, minus some. Of some 100,000 clones in the sample, around four fifths are singletons; the top ten hold around an eighth. Sequencing was carried out using peripheral blood. These receptors were collected from a woman in her seventies with acute or convalescent COVID-19.

The chain uses TRBV11-2 and TRBJ1-5; D remains ambiguous. The germline V gene encodes CDR1 SGHAT and CDR2 FQNNGV. V was pared by 5 bases and J by 11 bases, with 16 bases between. This CDR3 has 13 residues. CDR3 nucleotides: TGTGCCAGCAGCCAAGGATTCCTGGGAGCCCAGCATTTT. Encoded protein: CASSQGFLGAQHF.

This chain connects TRBV28 to TRBJ1-3; no reliable D call. V was shortened by 2 bases and J by 0 bases, with 14 bases between the two germline ends. CDR1 and CDR2 (germline): MDHEN, SYDVKM. CDR3 length: 17 amino acids. The CDR3 is CASSLTSPLSSGNTIYF. CDR3 coding DNA: TGTGCCAGCAGTTTAACTAGTCCACTTAGCTCTGGAAACACCATATATTTT.

The gene calls are TRBV2 and TRBJ1-6, with no clear D. Germline V lookup: CDR1 SNHLY, CDR2 FYNNEI. The CDR3 length is 14 residues. V shed 6 bases and J shed 7 bases, with 13 bases lying between them. In DNA, the CDR3 is TGTGCCAGCAGGGCCGGGAGCATAAATTCACCCCTCCACTTT. It yields the protein CASRAGSINSPLHF.

This clone occurred a few times. The V gene is TRBV4-1, the J gene TRBJ2-5, with 9 positions matching TRBD2. Trimming took 1 base from V and 1 from J; bases not matched to a gene: 4. CDR3 size: 16 residues. The germline V gene encodes CDR1 MGHRA and CDR2 YSYEKL. The CDR3 reads CASSQGLAAIQETQYF. For the CDR3, the DNA is TGCGCCAGCAGCCAAGGACTAGCGGCTATCCAAGAGACCCAGTACTTC.

The chain joins TRBV3-1 (or the pseudogene TRBV3-2) to TRBJ2-6; 8 bases line up with TRBD1. V lost 0 bases and J lost 2; bases outside the gene matches: 6. The germline V gene encodes CDR1 LGHDT and CDR2 YNNKEL (reference sequence). CDR3 length: 18 residues. This CDR3 reads CASSQEDQGAAGANVLTF. The CDR3, as DNA: TGTGCCAGCAGCCAAGAAGACCAGGGGGCAGCTGGGGCCAACGTCCTGACTTTC.

The chain employs TRBV5-1 and TRBJ1-2; the D is unclear. The germline V gene encodes CDR1 SGHRS and CDR2 YFSETQ. V was cut by 4 bases and J by 0 bases, with 13 bases left in between. The CDR3 runs to 15 residues. The CDR3 sequence is CASSPAGSTNYGYTF. CDR3 nucleotide sequence: TGCGCCAGCAGCCCTGCTGGGAGCACTAACTATGGCTACACCTTC.

This clone has more than one count but fewer than ten. The chain employs TRBV6-5 and TRBJ2-7; tentatively, D is TRBD2 (5 bases). The CDR3 contains 14 residues. Germline V gives CDR1 MNHEY, CDR2 SVGAGI. The germline V and J ends were trimmed by 7 bases and 0 bases, with 13 bases remaining between them. CDR3 region: CASKVSGFSYEQYV. Written as DNA, the CDR3 is TGTGCCAGCAAGGTGTCGGGATTCTCCTACGAGCAGTACGTC.

The CDR3 DNA follows: TGTGCCAGCAGCACCCCGGGACAGGGTGTTTACGAGCAGTACTTC. Protein sequence: CASSTPGQGVYEQYF. V and J are TRBV5-6 and TRBJ2-7, with TRBD1 identical over 9 bases. Germline V gene sequence: CDR1 SGHDT, CDR2 YYEEEE. V was pared by 4 bases and J by 4 bases, with 9 bases of the junction left unmatched. This CDR3 has 15 amino acids.

The V and J genes are TRBV3-1 (or the pseudogene TRBV3-2) and TRBJ1-4; D possibly corresponds to TRBD1 (5 bases). V was pared by 2 bases and J by 7 bases, with 14 bases between. The CDR3 sequence is 15 residues long. Germline loops: CDR1 LGHDT, CDR2 YNNKEL (reference sequence). This CDR3 reads CASSQREGLGEKLFF. The CDR3 region has the DNA TGTGCCAGCAGCCAACGGGAGGGGCTGGGTGAAAAACTGTTTTTT.

This clone was observed at least ten times. This rearrangement joins TRBV19 to TRBJ1-5, with TRBD1 matching 7 bases. This CDR3 has 15 amino acids. Germline V gene sequence: CDR1 LNHDA, CDR2 SQIVND (reference sequence). Germline trimming cut 5 bases from V and 3 bases from J; bases unmatched to any gene: 7. In DNA, the CDR3 is TGTGCCAGTAGTTTCCAACAGGGGAACAATCAGCCCCAGCATTTT. As protein: CASSFQQGNNQPQHF.

The rearrangement links TRBV6-5 to TRBJ1-4, with D perhaps TRBD1 (6 bases). The CDR3 totals 14 residues. V shed 6 bases and J shed 4 bases, with 12 bases lying between them. CDR1 is MNHEY and CDR2 is SVGAGI in the germline V gene. The CDR3 loop reads CASSGQTHNEKLFF. In nucleotides, the CDR3 is TGTGCCAGCAGCGGACAGACTCATAATGAAAAACTGTTTTTT.

The chain employs TRBV11-2 and TRBJ2-1; 9 nucleotides match TRBD2. Germline lookup yields CDR1 SGHAT and CDR2 FQNNGV. Losses at the gene ends were 8 bases for V and 7 bases for J; bases not matched to a gene: 12. The CDR3 has 15 residues. The CDR3: CASDLVSSGVNEQFF. CDR3 DNA: TGTGCCAGCGATTTGGTATCTAGCGGGGTTAATGAGCAGTTCTTC.

In this sample, this clone turned up a few times. This chain uses TRBV4-2 with TRBJ1-4, with unresolved D. This CDR3 has 16 amino acids. Per germline, CDR1 LGHNA and CDR2 YNFKEQ. The germline V and J ends were trimmed by 5 bases and 4 bases, with 17 bases remaining between them. CDR3 sequence: CASSDDPRSDNEKLFF. As DNA, the CDR3 is TGTGCCAGCAGCGACGACCCCAGGTCTGATAATGAAAAACTGTTTTTT.

The chain couples TRBV3-1 (or the pseudogene TRBV3-2) to TRBJ1-4; TRBD1 matches at 9 bases. The CDR3 consists of 13 residues. The ends lost 4 bases at V and 8 bases at J; junction bases unmatched: 2. The germline V gene encodes CDR1 LGHDT and CDR2 YNNKEL (reference sequence). The CDR3 nucleotides read TGTGCCAGCAGCCCAGGACAGGGGGAAAAACTGTTTTTT. Protein product: CASSPGQGEKLFF.

J is TRBJ1-2 and V is TRBV3-1 (or the pseudogene TRBV3-2); D possibly corresponds to TRBD1 (5 bases). The V end was cut by 2 bases, the J end by 3 bases, with 10 bases between. There are 14 residues in the CDR3. From germline, CDR1 is LGHDT and CDR2 YNNKEL (reference sequence). The CDR3 coding sequence is TGTGCCAGCAGCCAACAGGGAATAGACTATGGCTACACCTTC. It yields the protein CASSQQGIDYGYTF.

V and J are TRBV4-3 and TRBJ1-2; 7 nucleotides align to TRBD1. This CDR3 region has 13 residues. Looked up from germline, CDR1 is LGHNA and CDR2 is YSLEER. Trimming removed 4 bases from V and 8 bases from J; junction bases left unmatched: 7. In DNA form, the CDR3 reads TGCGCCAGCAGCCTCCGACAGGGATACGGCTACACCTTC. It specifies CASSLRQGYGYTF.

The chain links TRBV19 to TRBJ2-1; 12 bases align to TRBD2. The J segment lost 2 bases and the V segment lost 4 bases, leaving 12 bases of the junction unmatched. The CDR3 runs 19 residues. Germline V gene data show CDR1 as LNHDA and CDR2 as SQIVND (reference sequence). CDR3 amino acids: CASSTRPSGGAGTYNEQFF. The CDR3 DNA reads as TGTGCCAGTAGTACCCGACCTAGCGGGGGGGCCGGGACCTACAATGAGCAGTTCTTC.

The chain links TRBV20-1 to TRBJ2-7, with D possibly matching TRBD2 (5 bases). CDR3 length: 15 residues. Trimming cost V 3 bases and J 6 bases, with 21 bases left between them. Germline V CDR1 and CDR2: DFQATT, SNEGSKA (reference sequence). CDR3 DNA sequence: TGCAGTGCTAGTGAAAGTCCGGGCCCCGAGGGCGAGCAGTACTTC. Its translation: CSASESPGPEGEQYF.

CDR3 coding DNA: TGTGCCAGTAGTATCCGGGACAGGGACTACGAGCAGTACTTC. Its translation is CASSIRDRDYEQYF. This chain connects TRBV19 to TRBJ2-7; 9 positions agree with TRBD1. CDR3 size: 14 residues. V lost 3 bases, J lost 3 bases, and 3 bases stayed unmatched. CDR1 is LNHDA, CDR2 SQIVND, per germline (reference sequence).

This clone was detected once. The chain links TRBV5-4 to TRBJ1-1, with 7 positions matching TRBD1. The germline V gene has CDR1 SGHNT and CDR2 YYREEE (reference sequence). With V trimmed by 3 bases and J by 6 bases, 5 bases remained unmatched. This CDR3 contains 13 residues. CDR3 protein: CASSSRQGPEAFF. CDR3 coding DNA: TGTGCCAGCAGCTCCAGACAGGGACCTGAAGCTTTCTTT.

The V call is TRBV5-1, the J call TRBJ2-4, with TRBD1 matching 12 bases. The trim removed 4 bases at V and 8 bases at J, leaving 10 bases unmatched. The CDR3 covers 16 residues. Germline CDR1 and CDR2: SGHRS and YFSETQ. CDR3 nucleotides: TGCGCCAGCAGCCGGTCCGGGACAGGGGGCGGGGACATTCAGTACTTC. Its protein is CASSRSGTGGGDIQYF.

This sequence joins TRBV6-5 and TRBJ1-5; perhaps TRBD1 as D (5 bases). CDR1 MNHEY and CDR2 SVGAGI come from the germline V gene. The CDR3 has 14 residues. Trimming cost V 8 bases and J 2 bases, with 13 bases left between them. This CDR3 reads CASQAGNGNQPQHF. The CDR3 nucleotides read TGTGCCAGCCAAGCAGGGAATGGCAATCAGCCCCAGCATTTT.

This clone was seen more than once but under ten times. This chain links TRBV6-5 with TRBJ1-1; D remains ambiguous. Germline CDR1 MNHEY, CDR2 SVGAGI. The CDR3 length is 14 residues. The V and J ends lost 6 bases and 1 base respectively, with 12 bases between them. In DNA, the CDR3 is TGTGCCAGCAGCCGGGTCCCCCGGAACACTGAAGCTTTCTTT. The encoded protein is CASSRVPRNTEAFF.

The chain combines TRBV9 with TRBJ2-7; the D gene is possibly TRBD2 (6 bases). Germline CDR1 reads SGDLS; CDR2 reads YYNGEE. The V end was cut by 3 bases, the J end by 7 bases, with 17 bases between. The CDR3 is 14 residues long. The CDR3 region is CASSAVSSGGEQYF. CDR3 coding DNA: TGTGCCAGCAGCGCAGTATCGAGCGGAGGGGAGCAGTACTTC.

This clone came up a few times. The gene calls are TRBV30 and TRBJ1-4, with D possibly matching TRBD1 (5 bases). Germline values: CDR1 GTSNPN, CDR2 SVGIG (reference sequence). The CDR3 consists of 13 residues. Trimming removed 6 bases from V and 3 bases from J, with 11 bases in between. CDR3 amino acids: CACRGTSNEKLFF. The CDR3 DNA follows: TGTGCCTGTCGGGGGACCTCTAATGAAAAACTGTTTTTT.

This clone was seen more than once but under ten times. A read error may account for a junction end that differs from germline. The chain recombines TRBV29-1 with TRBJ1-2; a possible D gene is TRBD1 (6 bases). The CDR3 spans 15 residues. Germline CDR1 SQVTM, CDR2 ANQGSEA. The DNA of the CDR3 is TGCAGCGTTGTATTAGGGCCGTCACAGGGAAGAAACCCCCTCTTC. Protein: CSVVLGPSQGRNPLF.

On this clone: The identical CDR3 is also encoded by other nucleotide sequences in the sample. The rearrangement uses TRBV5-1 and TRBJ1-3; 8 bases map to TRBD1. Unmatched junction bases numbered 0, after V lost 4 bases and J lost 0 bases. From germline, CDR1 is SGHRS and CDR2 YFSETQ. The CDR3 is 14 residues long. CDR3 loop: CASSGTGSGNTIYF. The CDR3 coding sequence is TGCGCCAGCAGCGGGACAGGCTCTGGAAACACCATATATTTT.

This CDR3 is CAWSGNQYQPQHF. The DNA for the CDR3 is TGTGCCTGGTCCGGGAACCAGTATCAGCCCCAGCATTTT. The chain is built from TRBV30 and TRBJ1-5; D not resolved. From germline, CDR1 is GTSNPN and CDR2 SVGIG (reference sequence). Trimming took 5 bases from V and 5 from J, leaving 13 bases between them. The length of the CDR3 is 13 residues.

The chain is built from TRBV19 and TRBJ1-2, with 10 bases identical to TRBD1. This CDR3 spans 14 amino acids. The V and J ends lost 6 bases and 4 bases, in that order; junction bases with no gene match: 5. The germline V gene encodes CDR1 LNHDA and CDR2 SQIVND (reference sequence). The CDR3 spells CASRPGQGSYGYTF. Here the CDR3 DNA reads TGTGCCAGTAGGCCGGGACAGGGGAGCTATGGCTACACCTTC.

V gene TRBV7-3 combines with J gene TRBJ1-1; weak D call: TRBD1 (6 bases). Per the germline V gene, CDR1 is SGHTA and CDR2 is FQGTGA. Deletions cut 6 bases from V and 1 base from J, with 12 bases between. The CDR3 consists of 14 residues. The CDR3 reads CASSSGERNTEAFF. CDR3 DNA: TGTGCCAGCAGTTCAGGGGAGAGGAACACTGAAGCTTTCTTT.